The T cell receptor beta chain described here comes from a study of molecular identifiers for immune sequencing clone quantification. Naive CD8 T cells were sorted as CD8+CD4-CCR7+CD45RA+. Methods described previously were used for bulk TCR libraries, and listed TCR primers were applied. TCRdb reprocessed the PCR reads via MiXCR and lists one record per CDR3 protein. The data hold 53,000 or so distinct CDR3 sequences, with about a third observed a single time. CDR3 size: 17 residues. From germline, CDR1 is LGHNA and CDR2 YNFKEQ. Trimming at V came to 1 base and at J to 5 bases, leaving 10 bases not matched to a gene. This clonotype was found a few times.

This receptor was taken from a human donor in good health. Some libraries in this study had Jurkat cell RNA spiked in. Sequencing was done on a sample of naive CD8+ T cells from blood, with Jurkat cell RNA spiked in. Documented subset: FACS-sorted CD8+CD4-CCR7+CD45RA+ naive T cells. The rearrangement links TRBV4-2 to TRBJ2-7, with TRBD2 matching over 11 bases. CDR3 in DNA: TGTGCCAGCAGCCAAGGAGGGACTAGCGGAGGCCCTGACGAGCAGTACTTC. Its translation: CASSQGGTSGGPDEQYF.